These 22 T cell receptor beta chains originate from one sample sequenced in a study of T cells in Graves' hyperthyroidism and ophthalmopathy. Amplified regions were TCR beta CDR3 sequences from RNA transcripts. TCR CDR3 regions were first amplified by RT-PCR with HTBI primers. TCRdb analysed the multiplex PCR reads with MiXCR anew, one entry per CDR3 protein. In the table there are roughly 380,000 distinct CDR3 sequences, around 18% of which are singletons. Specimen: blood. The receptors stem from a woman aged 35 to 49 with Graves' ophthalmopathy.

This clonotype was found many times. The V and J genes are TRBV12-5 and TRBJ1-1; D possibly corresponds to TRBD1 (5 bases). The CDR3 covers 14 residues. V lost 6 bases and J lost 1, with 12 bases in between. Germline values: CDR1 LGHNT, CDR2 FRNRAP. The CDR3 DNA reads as TGTGCTAGTGGGGGGGTATCCCCGAACACTGAAGCTTTCTTT. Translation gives CASGGVSPNTEAFF.

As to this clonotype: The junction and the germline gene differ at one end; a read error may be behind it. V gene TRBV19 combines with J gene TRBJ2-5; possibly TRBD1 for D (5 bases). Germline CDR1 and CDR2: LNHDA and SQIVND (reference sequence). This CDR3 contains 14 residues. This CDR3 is CARSPRQIQATQYF. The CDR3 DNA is TGTGCCCGTAGTCCCCGACAGATCCAAGCGACCCAGTACTTC.

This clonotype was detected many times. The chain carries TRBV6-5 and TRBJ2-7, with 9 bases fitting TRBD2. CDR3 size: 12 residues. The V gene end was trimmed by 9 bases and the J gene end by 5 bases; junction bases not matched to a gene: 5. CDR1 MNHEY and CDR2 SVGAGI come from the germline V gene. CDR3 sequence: CASSGRLNEQYF. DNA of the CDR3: TGTGCCAGTAGCGGGAGACTCAACGAGCAGTACTTC.

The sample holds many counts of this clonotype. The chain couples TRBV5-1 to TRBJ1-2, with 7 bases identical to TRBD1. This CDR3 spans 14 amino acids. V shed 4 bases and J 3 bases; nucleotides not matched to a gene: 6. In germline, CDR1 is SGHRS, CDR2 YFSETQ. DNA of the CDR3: TGCGCCAGCAGCCCCCCGGGACAGTACTATGGCTACACCTTC. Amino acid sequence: CASSPPGQYYGYTF.

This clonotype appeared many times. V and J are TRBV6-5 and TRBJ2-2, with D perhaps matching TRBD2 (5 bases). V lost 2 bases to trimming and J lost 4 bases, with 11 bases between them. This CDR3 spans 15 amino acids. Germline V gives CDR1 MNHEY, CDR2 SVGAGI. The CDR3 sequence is CASSYEGVTTGELFF. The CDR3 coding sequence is TGTGCCAGCAGTTACGAGGGAGTTACCACCGGGGAGCTGTTTTTT.

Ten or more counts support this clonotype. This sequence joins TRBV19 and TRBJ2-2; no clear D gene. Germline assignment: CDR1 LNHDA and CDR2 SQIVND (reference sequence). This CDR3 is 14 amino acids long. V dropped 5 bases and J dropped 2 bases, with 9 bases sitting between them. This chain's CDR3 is CASSSPVNTGELFF. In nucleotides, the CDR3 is TGTGCCAGTAGTTCGCCCGTTAACACCGGGGAGCTGTTTTTT.

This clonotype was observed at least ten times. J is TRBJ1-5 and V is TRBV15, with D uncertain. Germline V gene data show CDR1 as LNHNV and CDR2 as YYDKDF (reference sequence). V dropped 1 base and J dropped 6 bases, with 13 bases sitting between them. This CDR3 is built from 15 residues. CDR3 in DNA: TGTGCCACCAGCAGAGTGGTGGCAGAGGGTCAGCCCCAGCATTTT. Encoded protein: CATSRVVAEGQPQHF.

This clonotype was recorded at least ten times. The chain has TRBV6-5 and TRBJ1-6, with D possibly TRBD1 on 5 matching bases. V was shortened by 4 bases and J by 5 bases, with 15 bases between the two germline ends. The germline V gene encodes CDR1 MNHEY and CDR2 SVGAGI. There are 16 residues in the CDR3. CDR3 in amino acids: CASSWGNSANNSPLHF. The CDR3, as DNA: TGTGCCAGCAGTTGGGGGAACAGCGCTAATAATTCACCCCTCCACTTT.

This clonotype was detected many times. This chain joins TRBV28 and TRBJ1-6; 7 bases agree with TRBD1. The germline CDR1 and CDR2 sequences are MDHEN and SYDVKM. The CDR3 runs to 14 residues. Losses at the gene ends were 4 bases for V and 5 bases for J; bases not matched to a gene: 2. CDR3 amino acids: CASSWTGNNSPLHF. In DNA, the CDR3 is TGTGCCAGCAGTTGGACAGGCAATAATTCACCCCTCCACTTT.

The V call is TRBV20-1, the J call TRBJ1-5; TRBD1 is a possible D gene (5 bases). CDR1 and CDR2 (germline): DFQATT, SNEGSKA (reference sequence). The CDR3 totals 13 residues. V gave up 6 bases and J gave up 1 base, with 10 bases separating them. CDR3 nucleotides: TGCAGTGCCCAGGGTCGAAGCAATCAGCCCCAGCATTTT. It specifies CSAQGRSNQPQHF.

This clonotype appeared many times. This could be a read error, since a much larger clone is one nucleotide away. CDR3 DNA: TGTGCCACCAGCAGAGCCGCAGGGCTTGTTTACGGGCAGTACTTC. It translates to CATSRAAGLVYGQYF. J is TRBJ2-7 and V is TRBV15, with D possibly matching TRBD1 (5 bases). This CDR3 spans 15 amino acids. Per germline, CDR1 LNHNV and CDR2 YYDKDF (reference sequence).

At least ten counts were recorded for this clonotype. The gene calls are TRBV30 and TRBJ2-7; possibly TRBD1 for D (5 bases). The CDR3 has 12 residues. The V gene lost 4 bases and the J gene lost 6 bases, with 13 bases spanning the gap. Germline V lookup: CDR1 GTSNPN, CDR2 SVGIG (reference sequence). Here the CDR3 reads CAWTPDTREQYF. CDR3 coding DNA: TGTGCCTGGACCCCGGACACGCGCGAGCAGTACTTC.

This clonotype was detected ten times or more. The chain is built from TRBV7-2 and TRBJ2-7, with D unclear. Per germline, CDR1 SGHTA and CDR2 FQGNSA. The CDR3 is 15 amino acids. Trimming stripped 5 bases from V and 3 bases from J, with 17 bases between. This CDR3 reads CASSPDWVSFYEQYF. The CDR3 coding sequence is TGTGCCAGCAGCCCCGACTGGGTCAGCTTCTACGAGCAGTACTTC.

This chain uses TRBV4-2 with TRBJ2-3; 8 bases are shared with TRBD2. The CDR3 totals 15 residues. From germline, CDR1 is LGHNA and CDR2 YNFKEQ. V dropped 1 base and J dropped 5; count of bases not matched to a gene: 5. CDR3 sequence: CASSQGLLAGDTQYF. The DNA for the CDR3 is TGTGCCAGCAGCCAAGGGTTGCTAGCGGGAGATACGCAGTATTTT.

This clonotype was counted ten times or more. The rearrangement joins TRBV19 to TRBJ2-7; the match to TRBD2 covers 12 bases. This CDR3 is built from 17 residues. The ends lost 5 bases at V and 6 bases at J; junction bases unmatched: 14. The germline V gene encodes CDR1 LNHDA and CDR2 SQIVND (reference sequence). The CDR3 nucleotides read TGTGCCAGTAGTTTACAAAAGACTAGCGGGAGATCCGGCGAGCAGTACTTC. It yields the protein CASSLQKTSGRSGEQYF.

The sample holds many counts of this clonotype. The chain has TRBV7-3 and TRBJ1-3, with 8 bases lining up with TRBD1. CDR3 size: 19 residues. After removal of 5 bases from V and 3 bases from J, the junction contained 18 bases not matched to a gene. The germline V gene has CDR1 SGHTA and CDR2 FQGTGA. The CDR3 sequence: CASSRSSWGGQGGGNTIYF. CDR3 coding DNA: TGTGCCAGCAGCCGCTCCTCGTGGGGCGGACAGGGAGGTGGAAACACCATATATTTT.

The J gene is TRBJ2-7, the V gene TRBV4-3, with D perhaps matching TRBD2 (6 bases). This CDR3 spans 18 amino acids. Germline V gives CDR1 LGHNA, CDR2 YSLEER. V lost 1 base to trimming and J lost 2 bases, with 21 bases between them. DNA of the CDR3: TGCGCCAGCAGCCAAGCGACGGGAGCGATAGGTAACCCCTACGAGCAGTACTTC. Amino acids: CASSQATGAIGNPYEQYF.

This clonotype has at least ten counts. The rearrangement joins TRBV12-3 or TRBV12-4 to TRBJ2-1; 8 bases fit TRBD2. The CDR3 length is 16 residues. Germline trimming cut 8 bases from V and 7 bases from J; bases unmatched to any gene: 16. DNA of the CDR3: TGTGCCAGCCGAACATCGGGGAGCGGGAGAAGGAATGAGCAGTTCTTC. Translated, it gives CASRTSGSGRRNEQFF.

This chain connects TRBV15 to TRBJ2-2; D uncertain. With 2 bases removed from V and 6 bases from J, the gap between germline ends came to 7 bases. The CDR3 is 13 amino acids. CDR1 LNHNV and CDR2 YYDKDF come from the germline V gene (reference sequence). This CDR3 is CATSRPPAGELFF. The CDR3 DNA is TGTGCCACCAGCAGACCCCCTGCCGGGGAGCTGTTTTTT.

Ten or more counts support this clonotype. The DNA for the CDR3 is TGTGCCAGCAACGAATACAATCAGCCCCAGCATTTT. Protein: CASNEYNQPQHF. The genes are TRBV28 and TRBJ1-5, with D hard to call. This CDR3 has 12 amino acids. V dropped 7 bases and J dropped 3 bases, with 7 bases sitting between them. CDR1 MDHEN and CDR2 SYDVKM come from the germline V gene.

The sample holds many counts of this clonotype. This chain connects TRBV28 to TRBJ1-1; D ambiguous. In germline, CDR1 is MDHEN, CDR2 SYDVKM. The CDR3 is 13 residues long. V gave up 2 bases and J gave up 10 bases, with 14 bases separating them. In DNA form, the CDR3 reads TGTGCCAGCAGTTTAGGCAGCAGTGGAGGAGCTTTCTTT. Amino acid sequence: CASSLGSSGGAFF. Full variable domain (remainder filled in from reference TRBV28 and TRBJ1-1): DVKVTQSSRYLVKRTGEKVFLECVQDMDHENMFWYRQDPGLGLRLIYFSYDVKMKEKGDIPEGYSVSREKKERFSLILESASTNQTSMYLCASSLGSSGGAFFGQGTRLTVV.

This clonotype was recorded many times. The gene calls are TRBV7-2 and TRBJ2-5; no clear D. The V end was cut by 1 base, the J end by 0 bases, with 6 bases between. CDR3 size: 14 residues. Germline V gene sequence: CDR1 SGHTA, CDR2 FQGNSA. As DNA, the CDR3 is TGTGCCAGCAGCTTAGGGTCGGACCAAGAGACCCAGTACTTC. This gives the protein CASSLGSDQETQYF.